This record looks at one TCR beta chain sequence and its context. The data were taken from a study of blood T cell repertoires in COVID-19. Whole-study context: COVID-19 samples collected from the United States, Italy and Spain covered acute and convalescent phases. T cells, B-cell-depleted T cells, or PBMCs provided the cDNA or gDNA that served as material.

In the source study's methods: Researchers report that nucleated cell counts were estimated from reference gene primer amplification. Clones were sequenced by immunoSEQ multiplex PCR, and TCRdb holds only the in-frame ones, with some missing. V, J and clone size were drawn from that table, and D and trimming were deduced from the DNA. The table records around 29,000 clones, 85% to 90% of them present only once. The source of this sequence is a man aged 70-80 years with active COVID-19. The sample consisted of peripheral blood.

The CDR3 sequence: CASSYMGQGSEQYF. The CDR3 DNA is TGTGCCAGCAGTTACATGGGACAGGGCAGCGAGCAGTACTTC. The chain joins TRBV6-6 to TRBJ2-7, with 9 bases aligning to TRBD1. The CDR3 covers 14 residues. V was pared by 2 bases and J by 6 bases, with 5 bases of the junction left unmatched. CDR1 MNHNY and CDR2 SVGAGI come from the germline V gene (reference sequence).